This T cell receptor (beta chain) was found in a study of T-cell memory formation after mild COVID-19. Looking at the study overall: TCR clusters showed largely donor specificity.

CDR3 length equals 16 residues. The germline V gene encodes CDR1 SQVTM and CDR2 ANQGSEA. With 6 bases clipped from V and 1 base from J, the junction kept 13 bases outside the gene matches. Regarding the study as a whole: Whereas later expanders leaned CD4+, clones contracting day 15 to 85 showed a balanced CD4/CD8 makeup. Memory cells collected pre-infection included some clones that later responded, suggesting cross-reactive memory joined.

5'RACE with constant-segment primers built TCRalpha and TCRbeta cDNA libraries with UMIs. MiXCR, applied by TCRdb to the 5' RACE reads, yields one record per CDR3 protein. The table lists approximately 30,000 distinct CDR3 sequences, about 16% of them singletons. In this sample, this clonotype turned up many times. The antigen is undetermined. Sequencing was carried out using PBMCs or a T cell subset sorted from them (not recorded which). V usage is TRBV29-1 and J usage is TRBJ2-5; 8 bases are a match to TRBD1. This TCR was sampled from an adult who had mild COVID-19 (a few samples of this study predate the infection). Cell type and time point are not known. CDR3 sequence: CSVERTGWGIQETQYF. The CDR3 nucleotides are TGCAGCGTGGAAAGGACAGGGTGGGGGATCCAAGAGACCCAGTACTTC.